What follows is one T cell receptor (beta chain) and its context. Its antigen remains unidentified. The data were produced by immunoSEQ multiplex PCR, yet TCRdb's version contains in-frame clones alone and is incomplete. The sample consists of over 100,000 clones, 92% of them appearing once. This entry is derived from a study of T cell responses to AZD1222 COVID-19 vaccine. Study-level points and caveats: Nearly half of spike-specific TCRs reportedly go after variant regions that carry no mutations. Regions 160-218 and 743-854 held dominance among vaccine-associated CD4 TCRs, which spanned spike. Among the donors, most were white British and more were female, and clonal diversity was possibly underestimated. Sampling that yielded the repertoires occurred only after the peak T cell response.

Germline V gene data show CDR1 as MGHRA and CDR2 as YSYEKL. The V end lost 1 base, the J end lost 0 bases, and 10 bases lay between the germline ends. The CDR3 extends over 15 amino acids. This sequence joins TRBV4-1 and TRBJ2-7, with D possibly called TRBD1 or TRBD2 (6 bases each). The TCR sequence derives from an adult in good health. The sample was peripheral blood, taken on day 0 of AZD1222 vaccination. The CDR3 DNA follows: TGCGCCAGCAGCCAAGGAGGGGGGCGCTCCTACGAGCAGTACTTC. It yields the protein CASSQGGGRSYEQYF.